This is a list of T cell receptor beta chains from one sample in a study of shared clonotypes between healthy human individuals. This table comes from immunoSEQ multiplex PCR, and its TCRdb copy is limited to in-frame clones, with some not included. The sample lists about 1,500,000 clones, around 97% seen once, with roughly 1.2% in the top ten. What was sequenced was naive CD4+ T cells sorted from blood. These receptor sequences come from a man aged 25-40 years in good health. The CDR3 runs from the conserved cysteine through the conserved F or W. The order of the fields is D gene, J gene, clone size, V gene, CDR3 DNA, CDR3 protein. D genes are given only for firm matches. Where a row states a size, it is once, few, many or the class of an expanded clone; other rows omit it.

. TRBJ2-2 . TRBV2 TGTGCCAGCAGTGAGGAACTCCCGGGCGGGAGGGAGCTGTTTTTT CASSEELPGGRELFF
. TRBJ2-7 . TRBV2 TGTGCCAGCAGCCCCCAGGGCTACGAGCAGTACTTC CASSPQGYEQYF
. TRBJ1-1 . TRBV5-5 TGTGCCAGCACAAAACCAGGGGTAGAGAACACTGAAGCTTTCTTT CASTKPGVENTEAFF
. TRBJ2-1 . TRBV7-2 TGTGCCAGCCGCTCGCGACGTCTCGGTGAGCAGTTCTTC CASRSRRLGEQFF
. TRBJ2-7 . TRBV6-1 TGTGCCAGCAGTGAAGGGCAGCACAGCTCCTACGAGCAGTACTTC CASSEGQHSSYEQYF
. TRBJ2-3 . TRBV28 TGTGCCAGCAGTAGGGGGACTGGGAGGCAGTATTTT CASSRGTGRQYF
TRBD1 TRBJ1-2 . TRBV2 TGTGCCACGGGGGGGGACAGCAACTATGGCTACACCTTC CATGGDSNYGYTF
TRBD1 TRBJ2-5 . TRBV7-2 TGTGCCAGCAGCCCCGACAGGGTTGAGGCAGAGACCCAGTACTTC CASSPDRVEAETQYF
. TRBJ2-3 . TRBV18 TGTGCCAGCTCACCGCGGGAAGATACGCAGTATTTT CASSPREDTQYF
. TRBJ2-7 . TRBV10-3 TGTGCCATCAGTGAGTCGACCTACGAGCAGTACTTC CAISESTYEQYF
. TRBJ1-4 once TRBV28 TGTGCCAGCAGCCCCGCCGGAGGAGGAGATGAAAAACTGTTTTTT CASSPAGGGDEKLFF
TRBD2 TRBJ2-3 . TRBV5-1 TGCGCCAGCGGGACTAGCGGAGGCACAGATACGCAGTATTTT CASGTSGGTDTQYF
. TRBJ2-3 . TRBV5-1 TGCGCCAGCAGCTTGGCGGGTAGCACCGATACGCAGTATTTT CASSLAGSTDTQYF
TRBD1 TRBJ2-1 . TRBV5-1 TGCGCCAGCAGCTACCGGGACAGGGGGTACAATGAGCAGTTCTTC CASSYRDRGYNEQFF
TRBD1 TRBJ1-2 . TRBV11-2 TGTGCCAGCAGCTTAGCCCGGGACAGGGGACGGGGCTACACCTTC CASSLARDRGRGYTF
TRBD2 TRBJ2-5 once TRBV7-8 TGTGCCAGCAGCTCGGGCCCCTTAGCGGGAGTTGATCTAAAAGAGACCCAGTACTTC CASSSGPLAGVDLKETQYF
. TRBJ1-5 . TRBV15 TGTGCCACCAGCAGAGAGTGGACGGGAGATAGCAATCAGCCCCAGCATTTT CATSREWTGDSNQPQHF
. TRBJ2-2 . TRBV5-4 TGTGCCAGCAGCTTCTCAGGGGTACTCACCGGGGAGCTGTTTTTT CASSFSGVLTGELFF
. TRBJ2-7 . TRBV5-4 TGTGCCAGCAGTGATAAGCGTACCTACGAGCAGTACTTC CASSDKRTYEQYF
. TRBJ2-7 once TRBV5-4 TGTGCCAGCAGCTCGGGGGGACAGACTTCTCCCTACGAGCAGTACTTC CASSSGGQTSPYEQYF
. TRBJ1-2 few TRBV7-2 TGTGCCAGCAGCGAACTTTATGGCTACACCTTC CASSELYGYTF
. TRBJ1-5 . TRBV27 TGTGCCAGCAGTTTCTCGGGGGGGTTGCATCAGCCCCAGCATTTT CASSFSGGLHQPQHF
. TRBJ2-7 . TRBV27 TGTGCCAGCAGCTACACGGACACCACCTACGAGCAGTACTTC CASSYTDTTYEQYF
TRBD2 TRBJ2-1 . TRBV7-9 TGTGCCAGCAGCCGGAGCGGGAGGGCCGACAATGAGCAGTTCTTC CASSRSGRADNEQFF
TRBD2 TRBJ2-7 once TRBV7-9 TGTGCCAGCAGGAAAAGCGGGAGCGCCTACGAGCAGTACTTC CASRKSGSAYEQYF
. TRBJ1-1 . TRBV30 TGTGCCTGGAGTGGTCCGAACACTGAAGCTTTCTTT CAWSGPNTEAFF
TRBD2 TRBJ2-5 . TRBV2 TGTGCCAGCGGAGGACTAGCGCCGGGGGAGACCCAGTACTTC CASGGLAPGETQYF
. TRBJ2-2 . TRBV5-1 TGCGCCAGCAGCTTGGGCCCTCAACAGGGTGGTACCGGGGAGCTGTTTTTT CASSLGPQQGGTGELFF
TRBD1 TRBJ1-2 . TRBV28 TGTGCCAGCAGTCCTGCGGACAGGGGGCCTCGTGGCTACACCTTC CASSPADRGPRGYTF
. TRBJ1-3 . TRBV9 TGTGCCTCAGCAAGGGGGGCAGGGGTCTCCTCTGGAAACACCATATATTTT CASARGAGVSSGNTIYF
TRBD2 TRBJ2-1 . TRBV5-1 TGCGCCAGCCAGATACTAGCGGGAATGGTGAATGAGCAGTTCTTC CASQILAGMVNEQFF
TRBD1 TRBJ2-7 . TRBV5-4 TGTGCCAGCAGCCGCCCTTCTCCGGGACAGGGGGACGAGCAGTACTTC CASSRPSPGQGDEQYF
TRBD2 TRBJ2-1 . TRBV7-2 TGTGCCAGCAGCTCAAAACCTGGACTAGCGGCCGTTCTTAGTGAGCAGTTCTTC CASSSKPGLAAVLSEQFF
. TRBJ1-3 . TRBV10-3 TGTGCCATCAGTGATTCTCCAGGATCTGGAAACACCATATATTTT CAISDSPGSGNTIYF
TRBD2 TRBJ2-1 . TRBV19 TGTGCCAGTAGTACTAAGAACTTCGGGAGGGCCTTCGATGAGCAGTTCTTC CASSTKNFGRAFDEQFF
TRBD1 TRBJ1-2 . TRBV7-2 TGTGCCAGCAGCTTAGCGGCCAGGGGGTTGAGAGGCTACACCTTC CASSLAARGLRGYTF
TRBD2 TRBJ2-1 . TRBV10-2 TGCGCCACCGTGCTAGCGGGAGGCCACAATGAGCAGTTCTTC CATVLAGGHNEQFF
TRBD2 TRBJ2-5 . TRBV6-5 TGTGCCAGCAGACCAGCGGGAGAAGAGACCCAGTACTTC CASRPAGEETQYF
TRBD1 TRBJ2-7 . TRBV28 TGTGCCAGCAGTTTAGGGACAGCGACCTACGAGCAGTACTTC CASSLGTATYEQYF
. TRBJ1-2 . TRBV2 TGTGCCAGCAGGAAGGCCCCGGGGAGAGGCTACACCTTC CASRKAPGRGYTF
TRBD2 TRBJ2-1 . TRBV12-5 TGTGCTAGTGGTTTGGTACCTTTCGGGGGAGGGCCGAATGAGCAGTTCTTC CASGLVPFGGGPNEQFF
. TRBJ2-7 . TRBV5-1 TGCGCCAGCAGCCCGGCTCAGCCGATTTCCTACGAGCAGTACTTC CASSPAQPISYEQYF
. TRBJ2-2 few TRBV19 TGTGCCAGTAGTATCTCCCTTCACGGCACCGGGGAGCTGTTTTTT CASSISLHGTGELFF
. TRBJ2-7 . TRBV25-1 TGTGCCAGCCGCCAGGTGGGAGGAAACTACGAGCAGTACTTC CASRQVGGNYEQYF
. TRBJ2-2 . TRBV10-2 TGCGCCAGCAGAGGGGACCCTAACTGGACCGGGGAGCTGTTTTTT CASRGDPNWTGELFF
. TRBJ1-2 . TRBV6-5 TGTGCCAGCAGTCCCTCTAGGGCCCAACGGTATGGCTACACCTTC CASSPSRAQRYGYTF
. TRBJ2-5 . TRBV7-9 TGTGCCAGCAGCTTCGTCCCGAGCGAGACCCAGTACTTC CASSFVPSETQYF
. TRBJ1-5 . TRBV2 TGTGCCAGCAGTGAGGGGCGGAGTCAGCCCCAGCATTTT CASSEGRSQPQHF
. TRBJ2-1 once TRBV7-9 TGTGCCAGCATTGGCGGGTCCAGCTCCTACAATGAGCAGTTCTTC CASIGGSSSYNEQFF
. TRBJ2-7 . TRBV27 TGTGCCAGCAGTTTACGGCTAGCCACCTACGAGCAGTACTTC CASSLRLATYEQYF
. TRBJ2-5 . TRBV28 TGTGCCAGCAGTTTAAGGGCAATGCAAGAGACCCAGTACTTC CASSLRAMQETQYF
. TRBJ2-3 once TRBV2 TGTGCCAGCAGTCCGCCTATCGGGGCGACACGAGATACGCAGTATTTT CASSPPIGATRDTQYF
. TRBJ2-5 once TRBV9 TGTGCCAGCAGCAAACAGGGTTATGAACGGGAGACCCAGTACTTC CASSKQGYERETQYF
TRBD1 TRBJ1-5 . TRBV6-1 TGTGCCAGCAGTGAGAGTGGGACAGTAGCTAGCAATCAGCCCCAGCATTTT CASSESGTVASNQPQHF
TRBD2 TRBJ2-1 . TRBV13 TGTGCCAGCAGCTTAGACGCGGGAGTAGTCTACAATGAGCAGTTCTTC CASSLDAGVVYNEQFF
TRBD2 TRBJ2-7 . TRBV6-1 TGTGCCAGCACCGGGTCTAGCGGGAGGGTATACGAGCAGTACTTC CASTGSSGRVYEQYF
TRBD2 TRBJ2-1 . TRBV7-9 TGTGCCAGCAGCTTAGGCGCCCTAGCGGGCCACTACAATGAGCAGTTCTTC CASSLGALAGHYNEQFF